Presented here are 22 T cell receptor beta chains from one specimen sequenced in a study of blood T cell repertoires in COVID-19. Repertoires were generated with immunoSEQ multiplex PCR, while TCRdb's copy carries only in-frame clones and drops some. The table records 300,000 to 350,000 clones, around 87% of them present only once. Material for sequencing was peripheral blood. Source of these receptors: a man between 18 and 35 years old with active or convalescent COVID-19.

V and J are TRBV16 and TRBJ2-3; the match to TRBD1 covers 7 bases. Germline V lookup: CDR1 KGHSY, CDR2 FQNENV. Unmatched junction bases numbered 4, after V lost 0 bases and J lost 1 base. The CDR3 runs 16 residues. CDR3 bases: TGTGCCAGCAGCCAATCTAAGGGGACAGGCACAGATACGCAGTATTTT. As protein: CASSQSKGTGTDTQYF.

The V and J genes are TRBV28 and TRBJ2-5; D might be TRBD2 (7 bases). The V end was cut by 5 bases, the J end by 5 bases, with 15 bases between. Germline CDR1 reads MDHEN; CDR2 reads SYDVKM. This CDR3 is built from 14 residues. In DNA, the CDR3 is TGTGCCAGCAGTCTCTGGGGGGGGGCGGAGACCCAGTACTTC. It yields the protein CASSLWGGAETQYF.

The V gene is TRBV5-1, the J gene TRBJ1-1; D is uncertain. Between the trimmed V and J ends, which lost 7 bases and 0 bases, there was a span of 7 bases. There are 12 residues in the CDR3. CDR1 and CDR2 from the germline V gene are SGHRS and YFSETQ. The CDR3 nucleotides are TGCGCCAGCGGCAATCTGAACACTGAAGCTTTCTTT. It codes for CASGNLNTEAFF.

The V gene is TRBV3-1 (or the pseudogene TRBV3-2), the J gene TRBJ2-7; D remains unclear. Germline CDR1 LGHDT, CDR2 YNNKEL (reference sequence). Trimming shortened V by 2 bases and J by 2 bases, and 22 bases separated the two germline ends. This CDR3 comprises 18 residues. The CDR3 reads CASSQTVGSLTRTYEQYF. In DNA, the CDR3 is TGTGCCAGCAGCCAAACAGTAGGCTCGCTAACCCGAACCTACGAGCAGTACTTC.

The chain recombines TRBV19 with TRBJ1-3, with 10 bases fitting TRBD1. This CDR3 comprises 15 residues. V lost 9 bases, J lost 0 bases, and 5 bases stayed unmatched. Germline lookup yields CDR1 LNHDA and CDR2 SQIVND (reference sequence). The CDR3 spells CASKDRGTSGNTIYF. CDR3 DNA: TGTGCCAGCAAGGACAGGGGGACCTCTGGAAACACCATATATTTT.

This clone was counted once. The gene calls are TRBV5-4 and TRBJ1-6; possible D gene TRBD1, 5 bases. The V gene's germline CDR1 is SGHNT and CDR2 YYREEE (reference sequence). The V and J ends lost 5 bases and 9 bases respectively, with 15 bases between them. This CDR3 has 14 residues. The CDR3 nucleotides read TGTGCCAGCAGGGGTGGCGGGGGAAGTTCACCCCTCCACTTT. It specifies CASRGGGGSSPLHF.

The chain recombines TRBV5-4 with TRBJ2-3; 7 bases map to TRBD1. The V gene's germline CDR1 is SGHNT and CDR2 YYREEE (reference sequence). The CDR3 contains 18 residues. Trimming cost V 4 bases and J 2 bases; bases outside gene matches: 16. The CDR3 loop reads CASSHPEPQKGATDTQYF. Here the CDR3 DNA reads TGTGCCAGCAGCCACCCAGAACCCCAAAAGGGGGCCACAGATACGCAGTATTTT.

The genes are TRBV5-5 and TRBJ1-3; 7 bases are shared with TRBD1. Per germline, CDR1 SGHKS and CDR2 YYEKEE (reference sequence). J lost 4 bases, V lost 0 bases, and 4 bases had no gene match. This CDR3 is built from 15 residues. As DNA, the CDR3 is TGTGCCAGCAGCTTGGACAGGGGTAAAGGAAACACCATATATTTT. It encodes CASSLDRGKGNTIYF.

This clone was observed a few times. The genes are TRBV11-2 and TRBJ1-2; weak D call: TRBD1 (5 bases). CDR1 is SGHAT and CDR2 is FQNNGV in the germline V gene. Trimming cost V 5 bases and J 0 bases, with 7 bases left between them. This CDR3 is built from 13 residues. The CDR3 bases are TGTGCCAGCAGCAGACAGACTAACTATGGCTACACCTTC. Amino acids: CASSRQTNYGYTF. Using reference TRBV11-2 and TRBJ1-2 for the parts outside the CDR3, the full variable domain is EAGVAQSPRYKIIEKRQSVAFWCNPISGHATLYWYQQILGQGPKLLIQFQNNGVVDDSQLPKDRFSAERLKGVDSTLKIQPAKLEDSAVYLCASSRQTNYGYTFGSGTRLTVV.

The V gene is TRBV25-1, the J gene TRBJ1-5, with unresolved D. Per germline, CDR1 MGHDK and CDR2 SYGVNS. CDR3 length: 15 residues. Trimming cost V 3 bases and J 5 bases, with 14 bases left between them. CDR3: CASSDGPGVYQPQHF. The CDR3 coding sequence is TGTGCCAGCAGTGATGGACCCGGGGTGTATCAGCCCCAGCATTTT.

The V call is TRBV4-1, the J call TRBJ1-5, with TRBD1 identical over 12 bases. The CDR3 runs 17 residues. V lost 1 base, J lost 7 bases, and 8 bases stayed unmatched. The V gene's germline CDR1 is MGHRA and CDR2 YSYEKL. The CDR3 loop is CASSQVPSGTGGQPQHF. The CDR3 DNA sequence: TGCGCCAGCAGCCAAGTCCCCTCCGGGACAGGGGGCCAGCCCCAGCATTTT.

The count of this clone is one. The chain's CDR3 is CSVVRQLNTEAFF. The CDR3 DNA is TGCAGCGTTGTACGACAGCTGAACACTGAAGCTTTCTTT. The chain uses TRBV29-1 and TRBJ1-1; D possibly corresponds to TRBD1 (5 bases). The CDR3 consists of 13 residues. Trimming removed 4 bases at V and 0 bases at J, with 9 bases between. Germline V gene lookup returns CDR1 SQVTM and CDR2 ANQGSEA.

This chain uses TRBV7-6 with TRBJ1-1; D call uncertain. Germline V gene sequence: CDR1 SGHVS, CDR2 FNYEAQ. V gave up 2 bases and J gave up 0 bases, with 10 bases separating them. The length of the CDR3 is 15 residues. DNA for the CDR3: TGTGCCAGCAGCTTATGGCAGTCCATGAACACTGAAGCTTTCTTT. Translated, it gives CASSLWQSMNTEAFF.

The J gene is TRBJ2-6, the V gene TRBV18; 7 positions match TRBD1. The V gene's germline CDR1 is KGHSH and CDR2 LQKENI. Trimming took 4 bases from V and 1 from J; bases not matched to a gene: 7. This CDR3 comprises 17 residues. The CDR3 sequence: CASSRQGRSSGANVLTF. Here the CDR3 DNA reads TGTGCCAGCTCACGACAGGGTAGGAGTTCTGGGGCCAACGTCCTGACTTTC. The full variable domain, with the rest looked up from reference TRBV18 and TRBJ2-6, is NAGVMQNPRHLVRRRGQEARLRCSPMKGHSHVYWYRQLPEEGLKFMVYLQKENIIDESGMPKERFSAEFPKEGPSILRIQQVVRGDSAAYFCASSRQGRSSGANVLTFGAGSRLTVL.

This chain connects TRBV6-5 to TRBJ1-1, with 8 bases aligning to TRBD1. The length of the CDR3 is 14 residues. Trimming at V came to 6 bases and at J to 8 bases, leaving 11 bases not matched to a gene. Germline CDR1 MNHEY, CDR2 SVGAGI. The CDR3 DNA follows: TGTGCCAGCAGATCCGATCAGGGGGCACGGGAAGCTTTCTTT. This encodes CASRSDQGAREAFF.

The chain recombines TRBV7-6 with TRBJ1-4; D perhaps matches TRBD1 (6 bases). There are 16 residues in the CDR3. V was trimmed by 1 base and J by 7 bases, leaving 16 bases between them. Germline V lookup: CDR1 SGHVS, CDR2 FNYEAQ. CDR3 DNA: TGTGCCAGCAGCTTAGTGCGCAGGGGCGTGGGTGAAAAACTGTTTTTT. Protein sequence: CASSLVRRGVGEKLFF. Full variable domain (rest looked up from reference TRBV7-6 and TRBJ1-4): GAGVSQSPRYKVTKRGQDVALRCDPISGHVSLYWYRQALGQGPEFLTYFNYEAQQDKSGLPNDRFSAERPEGSISTLTIQRTEQRDSAMYRCASSLVRRGVGEKLFFGSGTQLSVL.

DNA for the CDR3: TGCAGCGTTGAATCCTCTCCGGGGTATGGCTACACCTTC. Translation gives CSVESSPGYGYTF. J is TRBJ1-2 and V is TRBV29-1; D not resolved. V was clipped by 2 bases and J by 5 bases, with 12 bases between them. The CDR3 extends over 13 amino acids. Germline V gene sequence: CDR1 SQVTM, CDR2 ANQGSEA.

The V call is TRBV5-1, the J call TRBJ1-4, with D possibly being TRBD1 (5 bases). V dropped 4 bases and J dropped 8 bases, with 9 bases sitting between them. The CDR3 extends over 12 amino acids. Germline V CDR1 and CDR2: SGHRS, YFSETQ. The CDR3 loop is CASSITGEKLFF. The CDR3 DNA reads TGCGCCAGCAGCATCACAGGAGAAAAACTGTTTTTT. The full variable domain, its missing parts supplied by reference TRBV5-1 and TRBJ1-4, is KAGVTQTPRYLIKTRGQQVTLSCSPISGHRSVSWYQQTPGQGLQFLFEYFSETQRNKGNFPGRFSGRQFSNSRSEMNVSTLELGDSALYLCASSITGEKLFFGSGTQLSVL.

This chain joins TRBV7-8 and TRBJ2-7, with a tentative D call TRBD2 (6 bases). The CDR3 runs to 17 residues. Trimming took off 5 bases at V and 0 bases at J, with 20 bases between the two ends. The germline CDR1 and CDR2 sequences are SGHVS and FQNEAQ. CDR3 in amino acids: CASSPPRVAAASYEQYF. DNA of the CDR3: TGTGCCAGCAGCCCCCCCCGGGTAGCGGCGGCCTCCTACGAGCAGTACTTC.

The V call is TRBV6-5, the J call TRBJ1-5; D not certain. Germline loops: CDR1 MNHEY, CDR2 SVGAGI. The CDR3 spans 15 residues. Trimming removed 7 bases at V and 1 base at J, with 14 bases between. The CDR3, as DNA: TGTGCCAGCATTTGGGCCCTGCAGAGCAATCAGCCCCAGCATTTT. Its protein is CASIWALQSNQPQHF.

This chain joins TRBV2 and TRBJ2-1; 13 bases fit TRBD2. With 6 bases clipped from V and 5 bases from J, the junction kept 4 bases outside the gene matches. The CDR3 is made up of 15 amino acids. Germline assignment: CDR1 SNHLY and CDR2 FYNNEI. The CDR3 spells CASRGTSGENNEQFF. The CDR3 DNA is TGTGCCAGCAGGGGGACTAGCGGGGAAAACAATGAGCAGTTCTTC.

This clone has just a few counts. The DNA of the CDR3 is TGTGCCAGTAGTGGGGGGACAGGTGGGTTGGGGCGCAGCAATCAGCCCCAGCATTTT. Translating gives CASSGGTGGLGRSNQPQHF. The chain links TRBV19 to TRBJ1-5; 8 bases are shared with TRBD1. The CDR3 is 19 amino acids. V was clipped by 5 bases and J by 1 base; unmatched bases: 16. Germline values: CDR1 LNHDA, CDR2 SQIVND (reference sequence).